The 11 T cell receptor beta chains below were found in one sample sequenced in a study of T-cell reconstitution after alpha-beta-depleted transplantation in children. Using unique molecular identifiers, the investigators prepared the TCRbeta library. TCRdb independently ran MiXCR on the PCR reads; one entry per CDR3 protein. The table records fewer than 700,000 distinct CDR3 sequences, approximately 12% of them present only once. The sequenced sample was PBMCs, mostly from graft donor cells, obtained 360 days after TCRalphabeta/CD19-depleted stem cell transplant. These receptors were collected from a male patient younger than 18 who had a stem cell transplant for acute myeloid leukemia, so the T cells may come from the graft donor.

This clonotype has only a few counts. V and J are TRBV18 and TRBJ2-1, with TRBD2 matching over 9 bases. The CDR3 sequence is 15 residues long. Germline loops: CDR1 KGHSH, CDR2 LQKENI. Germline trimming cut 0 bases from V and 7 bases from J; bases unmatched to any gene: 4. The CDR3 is CASSPPSGRRNEQFF. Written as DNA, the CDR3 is TGTGCCAGCTCACCACCCAGCGGGAGGAGAAATGAGCAGTTCTTC.

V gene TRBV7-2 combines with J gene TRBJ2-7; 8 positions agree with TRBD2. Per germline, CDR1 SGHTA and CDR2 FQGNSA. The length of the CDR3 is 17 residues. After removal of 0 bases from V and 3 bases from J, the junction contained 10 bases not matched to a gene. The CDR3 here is CASSLAGAGGRNYEQYF. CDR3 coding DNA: TGTGCCAGCAGCTTAGCGGGTGCGGGAGGTAGGAACTACGAGCAGTACTTC.

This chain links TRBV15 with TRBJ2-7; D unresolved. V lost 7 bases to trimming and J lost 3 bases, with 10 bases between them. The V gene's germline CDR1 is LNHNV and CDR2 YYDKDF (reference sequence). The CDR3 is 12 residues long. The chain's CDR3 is CATTLDGYEQYF. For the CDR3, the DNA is TGTGCCACCACCCTGGACGGCTACGAGCAGTACTTC.

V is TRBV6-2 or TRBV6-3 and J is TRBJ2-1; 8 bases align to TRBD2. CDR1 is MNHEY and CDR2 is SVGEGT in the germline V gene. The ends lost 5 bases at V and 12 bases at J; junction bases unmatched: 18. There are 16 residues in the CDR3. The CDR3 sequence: CASSDPSSGGFEAQFF. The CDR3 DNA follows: TGTGCCAGCAGTGACCCCTCCAGCGGGGGCTTTGAGGCGCAGTTCTTC.

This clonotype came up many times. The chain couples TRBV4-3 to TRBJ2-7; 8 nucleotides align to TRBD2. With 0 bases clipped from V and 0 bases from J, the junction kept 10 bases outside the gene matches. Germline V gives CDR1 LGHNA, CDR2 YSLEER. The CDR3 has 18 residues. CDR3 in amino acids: CASSQDTLAGDYSYEQYF. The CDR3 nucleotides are TGCGCCAGCAGCCAAGATACCCTAGCGGGTGATTACTCCTACGAGCAGTACTTC.

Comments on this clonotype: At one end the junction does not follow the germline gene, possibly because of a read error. CDR3 sequence (DNA): TGTGCTAGCAGCCACTTGGACAGGCAAGAGACCCAGTACTTC. Residues: CASSHLDRQETQYF. The genes are TRBV7-7 and TRBJ2-5, with 7 bases fitting TRBD1. The CDR3 runs 14 residues. CDR1 is SSHAT and CDR2 is FNYEAQ in the germline V gene (reference sequence).

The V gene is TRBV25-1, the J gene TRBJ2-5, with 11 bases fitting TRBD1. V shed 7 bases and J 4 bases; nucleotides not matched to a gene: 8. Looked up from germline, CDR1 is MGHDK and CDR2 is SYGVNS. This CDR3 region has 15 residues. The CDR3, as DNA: TGTGCCAGCATAGCCCCGGGACAGGGGGGAGAGACCCAGTACTTC. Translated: CASIAPGQGGETQYF.

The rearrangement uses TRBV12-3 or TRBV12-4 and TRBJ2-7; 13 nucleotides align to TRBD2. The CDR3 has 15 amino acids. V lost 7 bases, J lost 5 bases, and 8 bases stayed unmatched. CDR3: CASTPGLAGWNEQYF. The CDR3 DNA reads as TGTGCCAGCACCCCGGGACTAGCGGGATGGAACGAGCAGTACTTC.

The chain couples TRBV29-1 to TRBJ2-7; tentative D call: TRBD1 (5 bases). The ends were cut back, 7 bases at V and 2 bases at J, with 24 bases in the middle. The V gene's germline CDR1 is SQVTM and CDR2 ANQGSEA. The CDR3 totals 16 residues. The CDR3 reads CSGLIGAKGPPYEQYF. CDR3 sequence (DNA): TGCAGCGGCTTGATTGGTGCCAAGGGGCCTCCCTACGAGCAGTACTTC.

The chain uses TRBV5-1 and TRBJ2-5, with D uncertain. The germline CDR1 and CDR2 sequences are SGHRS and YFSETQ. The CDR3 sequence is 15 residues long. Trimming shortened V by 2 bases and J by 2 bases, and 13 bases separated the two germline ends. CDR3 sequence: CASSLMIQTQETQYF. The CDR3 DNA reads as TGCGCCAGCAGCTTAATGATTCAGACACAAGAGACCCAGTACTTC.

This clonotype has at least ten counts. Here the CDR3 DNA reads TGTGCCAGCAGCCAGGGCCAAGGCTACACCTTC. This sequence encodes CASSQGQGYTF. The gene calls are TRBV2 and TRBJ1-2, with D perhaps matching TRBD1 (5 bases). The CDR3 extends over 11 amino acids. The V end lost 6 bases, the J end lost 8 bases, and 10 bases lay between the germline ends. The germline V gene encodes CDR1 SNHLY and CDR2 FYNNEI. The full variable domain, completed using reference TRBV2 and TRBJ1-2, is EPEVTQTPSHQVTQMGQEVILRCVPISNHLYFYWYRQILGQKVEFLVSFYNNEISEKSEIFDDQFSVERPDGSNFTLKIRSTKLEDSAMYFCASSQGQGYTFGSGTRLTVV.